The clone carrying this T cell receptor beta chain was recorded many times. Time point given: pre-sensitization, week 0. Noted treatment: therapeutic diphenylcyclopropenone sensitization with weekly scalp DPC. The data belong to a study of human T cells and chemical hapten exposure. The CDR3 is 12 residues long. The germline gives CDR1 DFQATT, CDR2 SNEGSKA (reference sequence). The ends were cut back, 6 bases at V and 2 bases at J, with 8 bases in the middle. TCRdb re-called the RACE reads through MiXCR, storing one row per CDR3 protein. Here the sample spans more than 250,000 distinct CDR3 sequences, more than 6.5% being singletons.

This clonotype originated in a woman aged 35 to 49 with alopecia areata. Some clones in this sample may be carry-over from other donors' samples. The source material was whole blood, sampled in connection with sensitization to the hapten diphenylcyclopropenone (DPC). The chain employs TRBV20-1 and TRBJ1-5, with a weak D call TRBD1 (6 bases). The CDR3 DNA sequence: TGCAGTGCCGGGGGCGGCAATCAGCCCCAGCATTTT. Translated, it gives CSAGGGNQPQHF.